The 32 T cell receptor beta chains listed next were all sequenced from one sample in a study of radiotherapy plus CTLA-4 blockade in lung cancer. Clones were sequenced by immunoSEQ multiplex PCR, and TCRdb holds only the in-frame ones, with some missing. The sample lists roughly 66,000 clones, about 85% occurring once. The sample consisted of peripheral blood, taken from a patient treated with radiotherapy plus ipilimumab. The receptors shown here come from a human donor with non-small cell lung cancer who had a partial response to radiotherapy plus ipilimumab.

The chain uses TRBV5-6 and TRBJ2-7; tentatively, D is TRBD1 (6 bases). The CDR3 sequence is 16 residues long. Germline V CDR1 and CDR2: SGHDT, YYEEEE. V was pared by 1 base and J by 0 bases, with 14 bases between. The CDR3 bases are TGTGCCAGCAGCTTGTTTCAGGGGCCCAGCTCCTACGAGCAGTACTTC. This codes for CASSLFQGPSSYEQYF.

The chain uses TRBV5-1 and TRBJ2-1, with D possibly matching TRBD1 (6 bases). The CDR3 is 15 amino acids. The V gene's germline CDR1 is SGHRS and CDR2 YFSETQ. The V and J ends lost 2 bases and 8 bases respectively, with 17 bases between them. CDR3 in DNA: TGCGCCAGCAGCTTTGGACAGAGGGTTGGAGATGAGCAGTTCTTC. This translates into CASSFGQRVGDEQFF.

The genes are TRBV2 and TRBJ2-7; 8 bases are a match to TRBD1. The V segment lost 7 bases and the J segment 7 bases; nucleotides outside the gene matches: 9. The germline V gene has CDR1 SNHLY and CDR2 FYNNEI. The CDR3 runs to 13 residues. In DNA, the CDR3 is TGTGCCAGCACGGACAGGGATAGAGGAGAGCAGTACTTC. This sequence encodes CASTDRDRGEQYF.

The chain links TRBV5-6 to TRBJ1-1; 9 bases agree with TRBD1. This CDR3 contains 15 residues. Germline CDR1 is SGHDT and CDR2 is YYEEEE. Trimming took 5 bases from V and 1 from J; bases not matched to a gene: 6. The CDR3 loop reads CASRTGGAGNTEAFF. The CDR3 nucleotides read TGTGCCAGCAGAACAGGGGGCGCCGGGAACACTGAAGCTTTCTTT.

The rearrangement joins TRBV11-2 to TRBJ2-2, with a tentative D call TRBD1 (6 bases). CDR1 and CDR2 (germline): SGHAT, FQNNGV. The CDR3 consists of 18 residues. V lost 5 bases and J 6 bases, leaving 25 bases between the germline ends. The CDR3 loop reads CASSRHARGTTSAGELFF. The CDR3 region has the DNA TGTGCCAGCAGCCGGCACGCCAGGGGAACCACGTCCGCCGGGGAGCTGTTTTTT.

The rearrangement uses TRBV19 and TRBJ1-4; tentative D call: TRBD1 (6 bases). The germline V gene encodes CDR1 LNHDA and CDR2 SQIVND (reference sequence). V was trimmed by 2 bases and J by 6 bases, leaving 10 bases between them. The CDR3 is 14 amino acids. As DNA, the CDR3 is TGTGCCAGTAGTATATCAGGGGTCGATGAAAAACTGTTTTTT. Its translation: CASSISGVDEKLFF.

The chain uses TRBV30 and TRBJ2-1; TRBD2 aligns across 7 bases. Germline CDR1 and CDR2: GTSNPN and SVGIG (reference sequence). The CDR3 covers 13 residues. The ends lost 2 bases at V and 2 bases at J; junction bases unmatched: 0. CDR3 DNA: TGTGCCTGGAGTAGCGGGGCCTACAATGAGCAGTTCTTC. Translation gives CAWSSGAYNEQFF.

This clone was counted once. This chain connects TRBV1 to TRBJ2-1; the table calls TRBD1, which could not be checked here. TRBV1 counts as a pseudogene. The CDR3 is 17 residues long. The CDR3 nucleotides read TGCACCAGCAGCCAAGATATGGGGACAAGCTCCTACAATGAGCAGTTCTTC. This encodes CTSSQDMGTSSYNEQFF.

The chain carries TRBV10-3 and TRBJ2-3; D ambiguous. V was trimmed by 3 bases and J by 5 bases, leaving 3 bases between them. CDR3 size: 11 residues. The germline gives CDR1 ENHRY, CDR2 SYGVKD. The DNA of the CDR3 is TGTGCCATCAGTGATAGAGATACGCAGTATTTT. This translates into CAISDRDTQYF.

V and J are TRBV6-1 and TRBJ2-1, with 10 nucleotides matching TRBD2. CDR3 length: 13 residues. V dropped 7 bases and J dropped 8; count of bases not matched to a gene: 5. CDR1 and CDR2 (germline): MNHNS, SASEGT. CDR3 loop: CASTGTSAHEQFF. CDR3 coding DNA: TGTGCCAGCACCGGGACTAGCGCCCATGAGCAGTTCTTC.

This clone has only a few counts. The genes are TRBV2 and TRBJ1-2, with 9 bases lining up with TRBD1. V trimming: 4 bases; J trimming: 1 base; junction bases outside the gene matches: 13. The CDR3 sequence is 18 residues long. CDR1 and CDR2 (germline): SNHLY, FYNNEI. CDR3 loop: CASSAYRGRLYFNYGYTF. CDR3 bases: TGTGCCAGCAGTGCCTACAGGGGGCGGTTATACTTTAACTATGGCTACACCTTC. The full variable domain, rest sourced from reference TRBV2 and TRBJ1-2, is EPEVTQTPSHQVTQMGQEVILRCVPISNHLYFYWYRQILGQKVEFLVSFYNNEISEKSEIFDDQFSVERPDGSNFTLKIRSTKLEDSAMYFCASSAYRGRLYFNYGYTFGSGTRLTVV.

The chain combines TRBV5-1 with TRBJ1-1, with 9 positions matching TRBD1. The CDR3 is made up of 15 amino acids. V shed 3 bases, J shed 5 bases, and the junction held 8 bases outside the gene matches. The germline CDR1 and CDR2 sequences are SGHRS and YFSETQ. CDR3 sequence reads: CASSSTGTGSTEAFF. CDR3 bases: TGCGCCAGCAGCTCTACCGGGACAGGGAGTACTGAAGCTTTCTTT.

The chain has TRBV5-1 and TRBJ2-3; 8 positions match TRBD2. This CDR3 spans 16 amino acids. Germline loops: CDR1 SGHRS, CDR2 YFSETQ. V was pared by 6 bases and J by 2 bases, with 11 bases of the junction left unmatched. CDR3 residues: CASTQSGGIPTDTQYF. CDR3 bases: TGCGCCAGCACCCAAAGCGGGGGAATCCCCACAGATACGCAGTATTTT.

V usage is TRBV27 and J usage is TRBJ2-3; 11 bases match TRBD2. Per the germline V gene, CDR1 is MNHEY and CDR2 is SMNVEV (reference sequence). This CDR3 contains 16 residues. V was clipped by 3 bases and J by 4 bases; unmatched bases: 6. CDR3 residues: CASSFGTSGQSDTQYF. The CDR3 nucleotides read TGTGCCAGCAGTTTCGGGACTAGCGGACAATCAGATACGCAGTATTTT.

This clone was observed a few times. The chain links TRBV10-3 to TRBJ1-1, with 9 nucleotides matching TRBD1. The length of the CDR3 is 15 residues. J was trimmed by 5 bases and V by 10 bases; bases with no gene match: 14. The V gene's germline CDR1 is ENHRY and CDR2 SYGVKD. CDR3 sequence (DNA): TGTGCCACCCGGGACAGGGACCCCGCGGGGACTGAAGCTTTCTTT. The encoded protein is CATRDRDPAGTEAFF.

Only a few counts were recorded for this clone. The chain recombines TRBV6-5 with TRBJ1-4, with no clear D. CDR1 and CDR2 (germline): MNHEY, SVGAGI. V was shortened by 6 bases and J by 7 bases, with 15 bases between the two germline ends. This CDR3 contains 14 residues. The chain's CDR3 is CASSEGRKGEKLFF. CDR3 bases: TGTGCCAGCAGCGAAGGGAGGAAAGGTGAAAAACTGTTTTTT.

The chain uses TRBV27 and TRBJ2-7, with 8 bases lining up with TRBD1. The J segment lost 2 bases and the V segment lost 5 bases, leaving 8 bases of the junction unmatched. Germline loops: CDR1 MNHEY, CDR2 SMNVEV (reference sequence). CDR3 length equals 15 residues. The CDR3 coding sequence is TGTGCCAGCAGTCACCGGGACAGGTACACCTACGAGCAGTACTTC. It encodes CASSHRDRYTYEQYF.

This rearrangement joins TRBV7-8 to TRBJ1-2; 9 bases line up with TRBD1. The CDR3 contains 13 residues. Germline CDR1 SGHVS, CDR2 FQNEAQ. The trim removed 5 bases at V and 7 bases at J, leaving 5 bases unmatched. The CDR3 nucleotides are TGTGCCAGCAGCCCCGGGACAGGGAGTGGCTACACCTTC. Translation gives CASSPGTGSGYTF. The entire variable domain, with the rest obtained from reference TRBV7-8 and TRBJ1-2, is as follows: GAGVSQSPRYKVAKRGQDVALRCDPISGHVSLFWYQQALGQGPEFLTYFQNEAQLDKSGLPSDRFFAERPEGSVSTLKIQRTQQEDSAVYLCASSPGTGSGYTFGSGTRLTVV.

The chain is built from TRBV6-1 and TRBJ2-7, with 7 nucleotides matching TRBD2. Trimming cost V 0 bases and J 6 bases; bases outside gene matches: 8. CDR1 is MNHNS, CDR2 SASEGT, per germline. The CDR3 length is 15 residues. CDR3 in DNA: TGTGCCAGCAGTGAAGCTGGGGGAGGGGCCGGCGAGCAGTACTTC. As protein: CASSEAGGGAGEQYF.

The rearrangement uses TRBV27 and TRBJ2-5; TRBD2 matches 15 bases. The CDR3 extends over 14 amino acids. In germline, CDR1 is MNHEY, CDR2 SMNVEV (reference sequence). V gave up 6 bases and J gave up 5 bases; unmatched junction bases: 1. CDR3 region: CASSGLAGGETQYF. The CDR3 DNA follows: TGTGCCAGCAGCGGACTAGCGGGAGGGGAGACCCAGTACTTC.

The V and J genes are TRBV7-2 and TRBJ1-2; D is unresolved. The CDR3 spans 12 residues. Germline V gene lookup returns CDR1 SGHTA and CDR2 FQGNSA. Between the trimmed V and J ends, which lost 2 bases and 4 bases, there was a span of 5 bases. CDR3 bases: TGTGCCAGCAGCTTACGCAGCTATGGCTACACCTTC. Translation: CASSLRSYGYTF.

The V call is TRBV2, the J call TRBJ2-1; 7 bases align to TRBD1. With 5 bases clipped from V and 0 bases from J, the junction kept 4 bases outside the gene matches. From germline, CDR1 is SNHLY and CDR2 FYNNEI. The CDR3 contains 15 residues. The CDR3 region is CASSPDRSSYNEQFF. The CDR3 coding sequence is TGTGCCAGCAGTCCGGACAGGAGCTCCTACAATGAGCAGTTCTTC.

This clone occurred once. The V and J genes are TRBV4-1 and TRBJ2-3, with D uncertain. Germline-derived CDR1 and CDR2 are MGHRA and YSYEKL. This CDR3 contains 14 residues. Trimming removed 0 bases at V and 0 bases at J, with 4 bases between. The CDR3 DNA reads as TGCGCCAGCAGCCAAGAAACTAGCACAGATACGCAGTATTTT. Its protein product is CASSQETSTDTQYF.

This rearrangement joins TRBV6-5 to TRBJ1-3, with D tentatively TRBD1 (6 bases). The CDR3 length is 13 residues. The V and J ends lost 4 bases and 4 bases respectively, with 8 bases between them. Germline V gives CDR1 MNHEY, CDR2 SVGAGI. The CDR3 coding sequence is TGTGCCAGCAGTTCCGGGACAGGAAACACCATATATTTT. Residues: CASSSGTGNTIYF.

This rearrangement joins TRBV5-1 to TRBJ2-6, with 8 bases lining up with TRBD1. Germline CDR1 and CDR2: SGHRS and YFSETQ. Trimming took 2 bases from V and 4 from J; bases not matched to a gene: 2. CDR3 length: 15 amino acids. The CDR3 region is CASSFRGPGANVLTF. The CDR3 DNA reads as TGCGCCAGCAGCTTCAGGGGGCCCGGGGCCAACGTCCTGACTTTC.

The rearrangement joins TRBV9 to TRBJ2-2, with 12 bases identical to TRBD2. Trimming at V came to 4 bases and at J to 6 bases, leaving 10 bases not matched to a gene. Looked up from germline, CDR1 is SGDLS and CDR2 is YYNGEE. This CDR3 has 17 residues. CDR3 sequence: CASSPRLAGVLSGELFF. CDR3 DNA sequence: TGTGCCAGCAGCCCCCGACTAGCGGGAGTGTTATCCGGGGAGCTGTTTTTT.

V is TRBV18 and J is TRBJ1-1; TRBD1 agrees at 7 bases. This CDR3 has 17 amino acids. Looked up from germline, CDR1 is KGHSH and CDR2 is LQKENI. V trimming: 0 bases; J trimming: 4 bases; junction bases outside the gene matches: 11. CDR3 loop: CASSPPGRGESGTEAFF. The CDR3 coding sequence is TGTGCCAGCTCACCACCGGGCAGGGGGGAGTCGGGCACTGAAGCTTTCTTT.

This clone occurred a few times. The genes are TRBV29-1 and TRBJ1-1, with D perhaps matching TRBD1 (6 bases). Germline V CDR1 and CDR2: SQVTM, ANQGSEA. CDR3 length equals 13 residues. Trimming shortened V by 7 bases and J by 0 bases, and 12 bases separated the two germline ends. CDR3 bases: TGCAGCGGGAGGCAGGGGATGAACACTGAAGCTTTCTTT. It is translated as CSGRQGMNTEAFF.

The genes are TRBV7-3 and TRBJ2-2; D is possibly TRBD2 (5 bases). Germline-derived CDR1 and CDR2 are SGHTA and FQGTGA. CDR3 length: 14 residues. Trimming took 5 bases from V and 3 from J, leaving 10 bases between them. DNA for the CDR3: TGTGCCAGCAGCCCCGACTACGACACCGGGGAGCTGTTTTTT. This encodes CASSPDYDTGELFF.

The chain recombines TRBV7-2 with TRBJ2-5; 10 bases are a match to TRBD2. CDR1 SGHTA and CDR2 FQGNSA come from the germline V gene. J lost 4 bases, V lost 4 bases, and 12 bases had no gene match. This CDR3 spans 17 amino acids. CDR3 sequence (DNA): TGTGCCAGCAGCTGGGGTAATGGCGGACTAGCGGTAGAGACCCAGTACTTC. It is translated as CASSWGNGGLAVETQYF. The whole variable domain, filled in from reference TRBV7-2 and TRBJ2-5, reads GAGVSQSPSNKVTEKGKDVELRCDPISGHTALYWYRQSLGQGLEFLIYFQGNSAPDKSGLPSDRFSAERTGGSVSTLTIQRTQQEDSAVYLCASSWGNGGLAVETQYFGPGTRLLVL.

As DNA, the CDR3 is TGTGCCAGCAGTGAATATGAAGTCGGGGTGTACTTC. Its protein is CASSEYEVGVYF. The genes are TRBV2 and TRBJ2-7; D is perhaps TRBD2 (5 bases). The CDR3 has 12 amino acids. Per the germline V gene, CDR1 is SNHLY and CDR2 is FYNNEI. Trimming shortened V by 2 bases and J by 12 bases, and 14 bases separated the two germline ends.

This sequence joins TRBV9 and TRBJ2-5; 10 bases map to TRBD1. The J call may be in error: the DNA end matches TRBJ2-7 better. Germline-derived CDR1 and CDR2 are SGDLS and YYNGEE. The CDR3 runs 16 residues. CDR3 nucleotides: TGTGCCAGCAGCGTAGAGGGGGGACAGGGGAGGAACGAGCAGTACTTC. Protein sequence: CASSVEGGQGRNEQYF.